This T cell receptor (beta chain) was identified during a study of T-cell memory formation after mild COVID-19. This CDR3 is built from 13 residues. Germline CDR1 reads MNHNS; CDR2 reads SASEGT. Deletions cut 5 bases from V and 6 bases from J, with 14 bases between. TCRdb reprocessed the 5' RACE reads via MiXCR and lists one record per CDR3 protein. The sample has 100,000 to 120,000 distinct CDR3 sequences; roughly 19% are singletons. The sample comprised PBMCs or a T cell subset sorted from them (not recorded which). This TCR derives from a man between 18 and 29 years old who had mild COVID-19 (a few samples of this study predate the infection). Cell type and time point are not known. V is TRBV6-1 and J is TRBJ2-7, with D maybe TRBD1 (5 bases). The DNA for the CDR3 is TGTGCCAGCAGTTTGACAGTCCCAAGCGAGCAGTACGTC. Its protein product is CASSLTVPSEQYV.